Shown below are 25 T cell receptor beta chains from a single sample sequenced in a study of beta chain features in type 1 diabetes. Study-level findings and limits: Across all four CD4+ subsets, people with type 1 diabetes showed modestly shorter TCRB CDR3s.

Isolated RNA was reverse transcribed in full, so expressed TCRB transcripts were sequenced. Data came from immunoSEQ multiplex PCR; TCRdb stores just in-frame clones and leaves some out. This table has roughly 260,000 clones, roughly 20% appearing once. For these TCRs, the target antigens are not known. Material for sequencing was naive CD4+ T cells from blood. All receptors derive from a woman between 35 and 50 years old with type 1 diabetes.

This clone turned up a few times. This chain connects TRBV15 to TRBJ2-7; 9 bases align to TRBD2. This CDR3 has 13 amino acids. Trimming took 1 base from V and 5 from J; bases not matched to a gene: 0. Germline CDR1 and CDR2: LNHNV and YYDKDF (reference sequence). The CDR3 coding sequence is TGTGCCACCAGCAGAGGACTAGCGGACGAGCAGTACTTC. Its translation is CATSRGLADEQYF. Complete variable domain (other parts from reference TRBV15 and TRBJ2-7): DAMVIQNPRYQVTQFGKPVTLSCSQTLNHNVMYWYQQKSSQAPKLLFHYYDKDFNNEADTPDNFQSRRPNTSFCFLDIRSPGLGDTAMYLCATSRGLADEQYFGPGTRLTVT.

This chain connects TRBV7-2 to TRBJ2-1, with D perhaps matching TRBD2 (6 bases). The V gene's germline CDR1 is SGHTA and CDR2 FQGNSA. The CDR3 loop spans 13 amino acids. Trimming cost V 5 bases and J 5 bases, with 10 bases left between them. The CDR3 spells CASSLLANNEQFF. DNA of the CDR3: TGTGCCAGCAGCCTCCTAGCGAACAATGAGCAGTTCTTC.

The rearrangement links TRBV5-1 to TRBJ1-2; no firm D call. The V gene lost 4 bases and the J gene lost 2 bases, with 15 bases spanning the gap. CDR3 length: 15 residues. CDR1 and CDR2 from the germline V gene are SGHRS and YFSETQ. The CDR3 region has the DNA TGCGCCAGCAGCCTAGCTGGGCGCGCCAACTATGGCTACACCTTC. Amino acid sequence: CASSLAGRANYGYTF.

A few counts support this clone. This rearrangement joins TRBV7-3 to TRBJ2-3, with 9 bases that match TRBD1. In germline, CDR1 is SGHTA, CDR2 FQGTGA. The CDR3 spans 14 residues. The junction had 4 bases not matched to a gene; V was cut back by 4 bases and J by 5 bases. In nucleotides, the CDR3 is TGTGCCAGCAGCTCCAGACAGGGGGGAGATACGCAGTATTTT. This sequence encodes CASSSRQGGDTQYF. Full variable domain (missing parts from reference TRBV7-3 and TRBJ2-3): GAGVSQTPSNKVTEKGKYVELRCDPISGHTALYWYRQSLGQGPEFLIYFQGTGAADDSGLPNDRFFAVRPEGSVSTLKIQRTERGDSAVYLCASSSRQGGDTQYFGPGTRLTVL.

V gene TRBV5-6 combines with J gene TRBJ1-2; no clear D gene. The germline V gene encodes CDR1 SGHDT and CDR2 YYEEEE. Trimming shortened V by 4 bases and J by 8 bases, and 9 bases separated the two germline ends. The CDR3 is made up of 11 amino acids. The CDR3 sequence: CASSPGAGYTF. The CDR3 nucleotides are TGTGCCAGCAGCCCCGGTGCCGGCTACACCTTC.

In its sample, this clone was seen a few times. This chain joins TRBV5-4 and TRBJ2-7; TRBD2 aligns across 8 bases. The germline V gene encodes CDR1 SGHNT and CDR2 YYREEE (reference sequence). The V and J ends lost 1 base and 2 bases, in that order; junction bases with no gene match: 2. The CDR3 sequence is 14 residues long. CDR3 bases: TGTGCCAGCAGCTTGTCGGGAGGGGCCTACGAGCAGTACTTC. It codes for CASSLSGGAYEQYF.

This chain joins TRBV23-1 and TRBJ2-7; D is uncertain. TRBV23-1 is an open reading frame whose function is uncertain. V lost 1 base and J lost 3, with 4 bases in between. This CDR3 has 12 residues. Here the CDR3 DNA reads TGCGCCAGCAGTCAATTTAACTACGAGCAGTACTTC. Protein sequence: CASSQFNYEQYF.

The CDR3 DNA is TGCGCCAGCAAAGGCCCCGGGACTAGCGGGGCTGCCGGGGCTACTCGACAGTACTTC. Translation gives CASKGPGTSGAAGATRQYF. The V gene is TRBV5-1, the J gene TRBJ2-7; TRBD2 matches at 13 bases. With 6 bases clipped from V and 10 bases from J, the junction kept 25 bases outside the gene matches. CDR1 is SGHRS, CDR2 YFSETQ, per germline. CDR3 size: 19 residues.

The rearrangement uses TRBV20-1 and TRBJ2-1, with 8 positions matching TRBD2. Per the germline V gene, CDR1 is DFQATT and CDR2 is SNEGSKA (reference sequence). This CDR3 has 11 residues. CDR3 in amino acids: CSGTSYNEQFF. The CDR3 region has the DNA TGCAGCGGGACTAGCTACAATGAGCAGTTCTTC.

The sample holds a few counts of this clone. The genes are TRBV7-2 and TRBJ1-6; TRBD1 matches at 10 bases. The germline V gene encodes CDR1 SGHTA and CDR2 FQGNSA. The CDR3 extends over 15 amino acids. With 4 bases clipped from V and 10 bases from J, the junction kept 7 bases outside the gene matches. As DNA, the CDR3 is TGTGCCAGCAGCTCCCGACAGGGGGCTAGATCACCCCTCCACTTT. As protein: CASSSRQGARSPLHF. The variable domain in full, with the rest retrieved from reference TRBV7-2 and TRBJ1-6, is GAGVSQSPSNKVTEKGKDVELRCDPISGHTALYWYRQSLGQGLEFLIYFQGNSAPDKSGLPSDRFSAERTGGSVSTLTIQRTQQEDSAVYLCASSSRQGARSPLHFGNGTRLTVT.

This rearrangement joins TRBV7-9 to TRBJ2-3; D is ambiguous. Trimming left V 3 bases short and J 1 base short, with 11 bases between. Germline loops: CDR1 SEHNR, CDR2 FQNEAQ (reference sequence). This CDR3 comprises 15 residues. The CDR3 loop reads CASSFQGLGTDTQYF. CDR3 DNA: TGTGCCAGCAGCTTTCAAGGTCTAGGCACAGATACGCAGTATTTT.

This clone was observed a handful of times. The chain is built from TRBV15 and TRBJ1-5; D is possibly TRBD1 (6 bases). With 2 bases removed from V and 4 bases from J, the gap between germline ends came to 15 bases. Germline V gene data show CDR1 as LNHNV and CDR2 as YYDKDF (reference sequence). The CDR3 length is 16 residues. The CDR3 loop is CATSRPISQGNQPQHF. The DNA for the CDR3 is TGTGCCACCAGCAGACCCATCTCCCAGGGGAATCAGCCCCAGCATTTT.

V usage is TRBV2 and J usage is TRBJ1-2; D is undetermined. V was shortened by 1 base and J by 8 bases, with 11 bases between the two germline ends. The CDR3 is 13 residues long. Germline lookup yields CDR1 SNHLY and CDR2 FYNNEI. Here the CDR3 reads CASSEGGVGGYTF. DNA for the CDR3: TGTGCCAGCAGTGAAGGGGGAGTCGGGGGCTACACCTTC. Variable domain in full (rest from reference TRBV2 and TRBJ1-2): EPEVTQTPSHQVTQMGQEVILRCVPISNHLYFYWYRQILGQKVEFLVSFYNNEISEKSEIFDDQFSVERPDGSNFTLKIRSTKLEDSAMYFCASSEGGVGGYTFGSGTRLTVV.

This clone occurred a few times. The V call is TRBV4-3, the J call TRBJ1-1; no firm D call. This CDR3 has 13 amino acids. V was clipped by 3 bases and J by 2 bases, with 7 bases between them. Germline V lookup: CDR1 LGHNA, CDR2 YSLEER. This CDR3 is CASSHTDNTEAFF. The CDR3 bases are TGCGCCAGCAGCCACACAGATAACACTGAAGCTTTCTTT.

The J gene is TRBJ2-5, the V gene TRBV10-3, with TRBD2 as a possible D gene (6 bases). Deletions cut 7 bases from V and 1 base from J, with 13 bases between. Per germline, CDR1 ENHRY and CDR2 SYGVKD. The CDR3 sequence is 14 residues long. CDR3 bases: TGTGCCATCACGCCGGGCGGGGCCCAAGAGACCCAGTACTTC. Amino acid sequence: CAITPGGAQETQYF.

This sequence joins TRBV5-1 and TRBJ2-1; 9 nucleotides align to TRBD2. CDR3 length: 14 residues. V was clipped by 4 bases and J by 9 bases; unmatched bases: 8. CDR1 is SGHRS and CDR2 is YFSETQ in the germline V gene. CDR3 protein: CASSLRTSDGEQFF. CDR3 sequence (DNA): TGCGCCAGCAGCCTACGGACTAGCGACGGTGAGCAGTTCTTC.

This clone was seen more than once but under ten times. CDR3 loop: CASSHPENTGELFF. Here the CDR3 DNA reads TGCGCCAGCAGTCATCCAGAAAACACCGGGGAGCTGTTTTTT. This chain links TRBV23-1 with TRBJ2-2, with D hard to call. TRBV23-1 is marked as an open reading frame, function uncertain. The CDR3 runs 14 residues. V was shortened by 3 bases and J by 2 bases, with 7 bases between the two germline ends.

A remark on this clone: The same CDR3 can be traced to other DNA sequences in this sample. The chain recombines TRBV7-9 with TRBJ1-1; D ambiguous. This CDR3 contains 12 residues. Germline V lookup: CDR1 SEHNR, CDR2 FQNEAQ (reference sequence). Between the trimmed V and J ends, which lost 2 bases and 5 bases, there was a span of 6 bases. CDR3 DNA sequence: TGTGCCAGCAGCTTACGAGGGACTGAAGCTTTCTTT. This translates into CASSLRGTEAFF.

The CDR3 DNA sequence: TGTGCCAGCAGCTCAGGGCCTCTCCAAGAGACCCAGTACTTC. Translation: CASSSGPLQETQYF. The chain uses TRBV7-6 and TRBJ2-5; D may be TRBD1 (5 bases). The CDR3 loop spans 14 amino acids. Germline CDR1 SGHVS, CDR2 FNYEAQ. V dropped 4 bases and J dropped 1 base, with 10 bases sitting between them.

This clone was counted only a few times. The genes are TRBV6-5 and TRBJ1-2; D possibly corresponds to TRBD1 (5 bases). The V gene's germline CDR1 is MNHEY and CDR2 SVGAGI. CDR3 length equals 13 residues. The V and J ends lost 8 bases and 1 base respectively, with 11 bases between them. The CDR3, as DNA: TGTGCCAGCGGGGCCAGGGATAACTATGGCTACACCTTC. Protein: CASGARDNYGYTF.

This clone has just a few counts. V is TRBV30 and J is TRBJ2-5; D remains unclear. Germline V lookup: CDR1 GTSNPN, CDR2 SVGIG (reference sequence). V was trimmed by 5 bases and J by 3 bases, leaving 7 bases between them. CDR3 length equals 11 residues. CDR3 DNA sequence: TGTGCCTGGGCCCGGGAAGAGACCCAGTACTTC. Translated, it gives CAWAREETQYF.

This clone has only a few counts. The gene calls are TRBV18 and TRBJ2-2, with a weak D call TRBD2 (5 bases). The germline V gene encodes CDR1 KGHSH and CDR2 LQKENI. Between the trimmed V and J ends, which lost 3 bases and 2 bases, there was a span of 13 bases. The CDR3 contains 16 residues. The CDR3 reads CASSPRRGSNTGELFF. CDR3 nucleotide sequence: TGTGCCAGCTCACCCCGACGGGGTTCCAACACCGGGGAGCTGTTTTTT.

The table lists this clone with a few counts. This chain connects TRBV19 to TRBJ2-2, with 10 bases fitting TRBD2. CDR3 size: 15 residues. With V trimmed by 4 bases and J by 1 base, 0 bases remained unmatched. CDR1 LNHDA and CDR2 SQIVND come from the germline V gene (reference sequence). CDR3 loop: CASSRTSGNTGELFF. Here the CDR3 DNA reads TGTGCCAGTAGTAGGACTAGCGGGAACACCGGGGAGCTGTTTTTT.

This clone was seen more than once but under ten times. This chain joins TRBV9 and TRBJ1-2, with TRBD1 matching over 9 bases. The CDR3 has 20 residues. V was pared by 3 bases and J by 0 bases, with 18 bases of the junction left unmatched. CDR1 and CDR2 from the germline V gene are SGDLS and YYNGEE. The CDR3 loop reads CASSANGQGWISGANYGYTF. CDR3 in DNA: TGTGCCAGCAGCGCCAACGGACAGGGGTGGATTTCGGGGGCTAACTATGGCTACACCTTC.

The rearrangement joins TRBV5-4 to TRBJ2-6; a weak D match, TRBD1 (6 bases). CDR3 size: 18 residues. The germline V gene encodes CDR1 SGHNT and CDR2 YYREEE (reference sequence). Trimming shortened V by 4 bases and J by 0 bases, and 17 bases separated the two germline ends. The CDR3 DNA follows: TGTGCCAGCAGCGCAAAACAGGGAAGTCCCTCTGGGGCCAACGTCCTGACTTTC. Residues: CASSAKQGSPSGANVLTF. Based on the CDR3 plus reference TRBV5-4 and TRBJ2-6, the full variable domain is ETGVTQSPTHLIKTRGQQVTLRCSSQSGHNTVSWYQQALGQGPQFIFQYYREEENGRGNFPPRFSGLQFPNYSSELNVNALELDDSALYLCASSAKQGSPSGANVLTFGAGSRLTVL.